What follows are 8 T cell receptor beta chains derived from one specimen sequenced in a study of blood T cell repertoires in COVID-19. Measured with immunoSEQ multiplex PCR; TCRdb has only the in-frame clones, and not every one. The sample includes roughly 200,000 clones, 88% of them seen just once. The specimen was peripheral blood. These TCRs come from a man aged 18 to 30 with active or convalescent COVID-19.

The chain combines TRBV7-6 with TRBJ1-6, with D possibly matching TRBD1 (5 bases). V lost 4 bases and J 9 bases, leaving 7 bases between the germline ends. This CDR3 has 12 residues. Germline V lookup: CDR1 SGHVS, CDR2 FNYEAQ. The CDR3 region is CASSYQGSPLHF. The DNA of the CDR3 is TGTGCCAGCAGCTATCAGGGTTCACCCCTCCACTTT.

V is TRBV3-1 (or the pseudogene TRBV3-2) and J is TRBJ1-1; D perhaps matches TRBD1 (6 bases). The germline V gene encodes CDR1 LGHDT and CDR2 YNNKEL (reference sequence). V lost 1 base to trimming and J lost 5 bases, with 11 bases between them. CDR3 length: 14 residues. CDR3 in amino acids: CASSQAHQGTEAFF. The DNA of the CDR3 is TGTGCCAGCAGCCAAGCCCACCAGGGGACTGAAGCTTTCTTT.

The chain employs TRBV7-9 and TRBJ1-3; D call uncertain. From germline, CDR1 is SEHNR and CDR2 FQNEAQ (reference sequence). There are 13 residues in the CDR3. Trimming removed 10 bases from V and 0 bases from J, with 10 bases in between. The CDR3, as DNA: TGTGCCACACCGGAGGCCTCTGGAAACACCATATATTTT. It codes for CATPEASGNTIYF.

CDR3 loop: CASSQGDRTFYGYTF. CDR3 bases: TGTGCCAGCAGCCAAGGGGACAGGACCTTTTATGGCTACACCTTC. The J gene is TRBJ1-2, the V gene TRBV3-1 (or the pseudogene TRBV3-2), with TRBD1 matching 8 bases. CDR3 size: 15 residues. The germline gives CDR1 LGHDT, CDR2 YNNKEL (reference sequence). Trimming cost V 1 base and J 5 bases; bases outside gene matches: 6.

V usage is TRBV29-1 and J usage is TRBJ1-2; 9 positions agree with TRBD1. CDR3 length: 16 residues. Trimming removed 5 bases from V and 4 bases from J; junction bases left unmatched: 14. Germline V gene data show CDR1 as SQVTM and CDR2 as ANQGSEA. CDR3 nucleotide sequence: TGCAGCGTTCTCCGGGACAGGGATTCGCTGAGCTATGGCTACACCTTC. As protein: CSVLRDRDSLSYGYTF.

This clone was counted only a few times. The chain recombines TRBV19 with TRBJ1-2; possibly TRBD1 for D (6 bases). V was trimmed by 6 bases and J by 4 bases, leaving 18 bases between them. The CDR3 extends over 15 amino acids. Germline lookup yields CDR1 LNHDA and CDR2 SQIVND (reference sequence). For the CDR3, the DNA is TGTGCCAGTAGACAGGGACATGCGGTTCTCTATGGCTACACCTTC. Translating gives CASRQGHAVLYGYTF.

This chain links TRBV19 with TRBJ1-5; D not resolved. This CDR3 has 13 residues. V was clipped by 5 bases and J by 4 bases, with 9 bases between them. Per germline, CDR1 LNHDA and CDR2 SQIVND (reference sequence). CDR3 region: CASSWQENQPQHF. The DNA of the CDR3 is TGTGCCAGTAGTTGGCAGGAAAATCAGCCCCAGCATTTT.

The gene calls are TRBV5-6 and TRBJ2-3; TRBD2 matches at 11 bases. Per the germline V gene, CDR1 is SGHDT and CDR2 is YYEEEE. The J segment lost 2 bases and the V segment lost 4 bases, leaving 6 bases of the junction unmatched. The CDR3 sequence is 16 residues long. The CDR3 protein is CASSRRLAGYTDTQYF. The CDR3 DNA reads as TGTGCCAGCAGCCGGAGACTAGCGGGATACACAGATACGCAGTATTTT. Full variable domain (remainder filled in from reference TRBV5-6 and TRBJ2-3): DAGVTQSPTHLIKTRGQQVTLRCSPKSGHDTVSWYQQALGQGPQFIFQYYEEEERQRGNFPDRFSGHQFPNYSSELNVNALLLGDSALYLCASSRRLAGYTDTQYFGPGTRLTVL.